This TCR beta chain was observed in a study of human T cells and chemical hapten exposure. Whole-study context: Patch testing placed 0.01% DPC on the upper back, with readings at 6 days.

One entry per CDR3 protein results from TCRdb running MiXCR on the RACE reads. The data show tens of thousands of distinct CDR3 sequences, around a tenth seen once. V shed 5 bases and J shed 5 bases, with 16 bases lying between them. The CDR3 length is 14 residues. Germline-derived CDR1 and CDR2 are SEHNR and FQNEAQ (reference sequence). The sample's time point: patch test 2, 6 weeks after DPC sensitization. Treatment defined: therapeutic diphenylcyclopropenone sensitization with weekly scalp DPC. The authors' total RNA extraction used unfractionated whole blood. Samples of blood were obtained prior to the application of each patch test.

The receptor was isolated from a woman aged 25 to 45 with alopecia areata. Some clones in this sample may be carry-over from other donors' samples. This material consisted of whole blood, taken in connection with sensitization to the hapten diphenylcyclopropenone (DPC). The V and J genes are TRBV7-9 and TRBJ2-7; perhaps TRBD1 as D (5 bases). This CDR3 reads CASSLSRERNEQYF. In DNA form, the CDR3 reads TGTGCCAGCAGCCTCAGCAGGGAAAGGAACGAGCAGTACTTC.